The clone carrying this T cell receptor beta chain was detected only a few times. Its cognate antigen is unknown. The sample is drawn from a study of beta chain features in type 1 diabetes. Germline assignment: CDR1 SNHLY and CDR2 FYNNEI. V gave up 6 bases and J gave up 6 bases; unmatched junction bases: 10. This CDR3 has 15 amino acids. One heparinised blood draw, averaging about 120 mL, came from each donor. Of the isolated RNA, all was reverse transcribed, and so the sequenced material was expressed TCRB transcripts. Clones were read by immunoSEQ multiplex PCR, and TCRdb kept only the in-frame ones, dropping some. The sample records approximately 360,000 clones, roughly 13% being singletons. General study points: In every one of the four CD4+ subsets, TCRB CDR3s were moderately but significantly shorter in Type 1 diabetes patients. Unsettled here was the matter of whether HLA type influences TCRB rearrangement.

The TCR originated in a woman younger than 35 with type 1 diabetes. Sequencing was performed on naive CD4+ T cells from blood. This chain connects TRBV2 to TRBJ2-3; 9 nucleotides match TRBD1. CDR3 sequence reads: CASRRSGTGSDTQYF. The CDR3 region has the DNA TGTGCCAGCAGACGATCCGGGACAGGGAGCGATACGCAGTATTTT.